The rows below give T cell receptor beta chains drawn from one sample of a study of OX40 agonist ivuxolimab in advanced cancers. The protocol was immunoSEQ multiplex PCR, while the TCRdb copy is restricted to in-frame clones and leaves out a portion. The sample includes some 86,000 clones, 75% to 95% of them seen just once. This sample comprised CD4+ or CD8+ T cells sorted from blood, obtained in a trial of the OX40 agonist ivuxolimab. Receptor source: an adult with an advanced solid tumor such as melanoma, head and neck, liver or kidney cancer. Each CDR3 is given with its conserved first and last residue. The order of the fields is V gene, clone size, D gene, J gene, CDR3 protein, CDR3 DNA. A D gene is named only where the DNA matches it firmly. Clone size appears in some rows only: once, few, many, or a class for an expanded clone.

v_gene: TRBV25-1
abundance: NA
d_gene: NA
j_gene: TRBJ1-2
CDR3aa: CASSPNAGHYGYTF
CDR3nt: TGTGCCAGCAGCCCCAACGCGGGGCACTATGGCTACACCTTC

v_gene: TRBV9
abundance: NA
d_gene: NA
j_gene: TRBJ2-3
CDR3aa: CASSVVVGQATDTQYF
CDR3nt: TGTGCCAGCAGCGTAGTTGTAGGGCAGGCCACAGATACGCAGTATTTT

v_gene: TRBV19
abundance: NA
d_gene: NA
j_gene: TRBJ2-2
CDR3aa: CASSIWQGGTGELFF
CDR3nt: TGTGCCAGTAGTATTTGGCAGGGGGGCACCGGGGAGCTGTTTTTT

v_gene: TRBV18
abundance: NA
d_gene: TRBD2
j_gene: TRBJ2-7
CDR3aa: CASSLGGGEQYF
CDR3nt: TGTGCCAGCTCTCTCGGCGGGGGCGAGCAGTACTTC

v_gene: TRBV28
abundance: NA
d_gene: TRBD2
j_gene: TRBJ2-7
CDR3aa: CASSLRREGRYEQYF
CDR3nt: TGTGCCAGCAGTTTGAGGCGGGAGGGCCGATACGAGCAGTACTTC

v_gene: TRBV11-2
abundance: NA
d_gene: NA
j_gene: TRBJ1-5
CDR3aa: CASSFGSGGQPQHF
CDR3nt: TGTGCCAGCAGCTTTGGCTCGGGGGGTCAGCCCCAGCATTTT

v_gene: TRBV18
abundance: NA
d_gene: NA
j_gene: TRBJ2-5
CDR3aa: CASSPGETQYF
CDR3nt: TGTGCCAGCTCACCTGGGGAGACCCAGTACTTC

v_gene: TRBV11-3
abundance: NA
d_gene: NA
j_gene: TRBJ2-7
CDR3aa: CASSFIGGGSEYEQYF
CDR3nt: TGTGCCAGCAGCTTTATTGGTGGGGGGAGCGAGTACGAGCAGTACTTC

v_gene: TRBV4-1
abundance: NA
d_gene: TRBD1
j_gene: TRBJ1-5
CDR3aa: CASSPSGQENQPQHF
CDR3nt: TGCGCCAGCAGCCCATCGGGACAGGAGAATCAGCCCCAGCATTTT

v_gene: TRBV2
abundance: NA
d_gene: NA
j_gene: TRBJ2-7
CDR3aa: CASKDEQFYEQYF
CDR3nt: TGTGCCAGCAAAGACGAACAGTTCTACGAGCAGTACTTC

v_gene: TRBV6-1
abundance: once
d_gene: NA
j_gene: TRBJ2-3
CDR3aa: CASSGVRGDTQYF
CDR3nt: TGTGCCAGCAGTGGGGTCCGTGGAGATACGCAGTATTTT

v_gene: TRBV15
abundance: NA
d_gene: TRBD1
j_gene: TRBJ2-7
CDR3aa: CATSLDRGYYEQYF
CDR3nt: TGTGCCACCAGCTTAGACAGGGGGTACTACGAGCAGTACTTC

v_gene: TRBV29-1
abundance: NA
d_gene: NA
j_gene: TRBJ2-5
CDR3aa: CSVELGTGQETQYF
CDR3nt: TGCAGCGTTGAATTGGGGACGGGACAAGAGACCCAGTACTTC

v_gene: TRBV29-1
abundance: NA
d_gene: TRBD1
j_gene: TRBJ2-2
CDR3aa: CSVGGDRGLVGELFF
CDR3nt: TGCAGCGTTGGAGGGGACAGGGGGCTTGTTGGGGAGCTGTTTTTT

v_gene: TRBV13
abundance: NA
d_gene: NA
j_gene: TRBJ2-1
CDR3aa: CASRLGGSEQFF
CDR3nt: TGTGCCAGCAGATTAGGGGGGTCTGAGCAGTTCTTC

v_gene: TRBV11-2
abundance: NA
d_gene: NA
j_gene: TRBJ2-1
CDR3aa: CASSPRRGYNEQFF
CDR3nt: TGTGCCAGCAGCCCTCGGCGGGGCTACAATGAGCAGTTCTTC

v_gene: TRBV11-3
abundance: NA
d_gene: TRBD1
j_gene: TRBJ2-3
CDR3aa: CASSLEQGAGDTQYF
CDR3nt: TGTGCCAGCAGCTTAGAACAGGGGGCTGGAGATACGCAGTATTTT